This entry features one T cell receptor beta chain sequence. CDR1 is GTSNPN, CDR2 SVGIG, per germline (reference sequence). Losses at the gene ends were 1 base for V and 8 bases for J; bases not matched to a gene: 10. The CDR3 extends over 15 amino acids. Primers: 60 Vbeta forward and 13 Jbeta reverse. Assay: immunoSEQ multiplex PCR; the TCRdb copy retains only in-frame clones and omits some. The table shows about 120,000 clones, with roughly 70% occurring only once. This entry comes from a study of cytomegalovirus exposure and HLA in healthy donors. The sequence came from a woman in her 40s in good health and CMV-seropositive. The chain carries TRBV30 and TRBJ1-4; 7 bases agree with TRBD1. Source material: PBMCs. The CDR3 DNA is TGTGCCTGGAGTGCAGGACAGGCTTTACGCGAAAAACTGTTTTTT. This sequence encodes CAWSAGQALREKLFF.